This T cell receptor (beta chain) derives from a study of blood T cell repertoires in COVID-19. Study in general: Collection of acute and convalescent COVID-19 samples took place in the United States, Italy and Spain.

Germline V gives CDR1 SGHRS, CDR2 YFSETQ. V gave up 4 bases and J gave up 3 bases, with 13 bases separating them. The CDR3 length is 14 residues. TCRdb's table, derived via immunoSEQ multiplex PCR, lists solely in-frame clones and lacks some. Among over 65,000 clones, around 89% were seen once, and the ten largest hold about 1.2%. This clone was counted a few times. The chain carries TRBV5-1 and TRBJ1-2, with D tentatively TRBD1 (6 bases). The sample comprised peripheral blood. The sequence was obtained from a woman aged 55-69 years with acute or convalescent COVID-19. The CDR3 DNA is TGCGCCAGCAGCCCCACGACAGGTGACTATGGCTACACCTTC. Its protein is CASSPTTGDYGYTF.